This paragraph reports one T cell receptor (beta chain). As yet, its antigen is unknown. This entry belongs to a study of multiple sclerosis patients with progressive multifocal leukoencephalopathy. Study results and caveats: In most PML patients, TRB repertoires appeared less diverse by entropy. The findings' link to JC virus versus immunocompromise remained uncertain.

Time point reported: before natalizumab initiation. T0 refers to blood drawn before natalizumab was first infused. The CDR3 is 13 amino acids. Deletions cut 2 bases from V and 4 bases from J, with 7 bases between. The germline V gene encodes CDR1 SGHRS and CDR2 YFSETQ. Spiked into each PCR were synthetic inline TR CDR3 controls of all V-J pairings. Here immunoSEQ multiplex PCR was the method, and the copy in TCRdb shows in-frame clones only, minus some. The repertoire holds about 32,000 clones, with 85% to 95% as singletons. Sequencing used PBMCs. This receptor was obtained from a man younger than 40 with multiple sclerosis. The V and J genes are TRBV5-1 and TRBJ2-1, with D perhaps TRBD1 (5 bases). CDR3 nucleotide sequence: TGCGCCAGCAGCTTTCAGGGATACAATGAGCAGTTCTTC. Translation: CASSFQGYNEQFF.